These 15 T cell receptor beta chains were sequenced from one sample in a study of identical twins. Each CDR3 protein is one row after TCRdb ran MiXCR on the 5' RACE reads. The repertoire has 400,000 or so distinct CDR3 sequences, 9% to 10% of them found once; the top ten carry under 9.5%. The sample consisted of naive T cells sorted from blood. Every receptor here comes from a woman between 50 and 59 years old in good health.

This clonotype came up a few times. V usage is TRBV29-1 and J usage is TRBJ2-7; 12 bases match TRBD2. Losses at the gene ends were 7 bases for V and 9 bases for J; bases not matched to a gene: 7. Germline V gives CDR1 SQVTM, CDR2 ANQGSEA. The length of the CDR3 is 12 residues. The chain's CDR3 is CSGVLAGGVQYV. The CDR3 DNA reads as TGCAGCGGTGTACTAGCGGGAGGTGTGCAGTACGTC.

This clonotype came up many times. V and J are TRBV5-1 and TRBJ2-3; 12 positions match TRBD1. Germline-derived CDR1 and CDR2 are SGHRS and YFSETQ. There are 16 residues in the CDR3. Trimming cost V 3 bases and J 0 bases; bases outside gene matches: 2. In nucleotides, the CDR3 is TGCGCCAGCAGCTGGGGACAGGGGGCTAGCACAGATACGCAGTATTTT. Amino acids: CASSWGQGASTDTQYF.

V and J are TRBV4-1 and TRBJ2-1; D possibly corresponds to TRBD1 (6 bases). Germline V gene data show CDR1 as MGHRA and CDR2 as YSYEKL. Trimming stripped 4 bases from V and 8 bases from J, with 18 bases between. CDR3 length: 15 amino acids. The CDR3 DNA sequence: TGCGCCAGCAGCCGGACCGTCGGGACATTTGATGAGCAGTTCTTC. This codes for CASSRTVGTFDEQFF.

This clonotype was counted at least ten times. The V call is TRBV12-3 or TRBV12-4, the J call TRBJ1-4; no reliable D call. The length of the CDR3 is 13 residues. Trimming left V 1 base short and J 8 bases short, with 8 bases between. The CDR3 DNA sequence: TGTGCCAGCAGTTTAGGTGTGAGGGAAAAACTGTTTTTT. Translating it yields CASSLGVREKLFF.

This clonotype was counted between two and nine times. The V gene is TRBV10-1, the J gene TRBJ2-3; D gene ambiguous. CDR1 is WNHNN and CDR2 is SYGVQD in the germline V gene (reference sequence). The CDR3 extends over 12 amino acids. V was trimmed by 0 bases and J by 8 bases, leaving 6 bases between them. The CDR3 nucleotides are TGCGCCAGCAGTGAGTCGGTGGGTACGCAGTATTTT. This translates into CASSESVGTQYF.

This rearrangement joins TRBV5-1 to TRBJ1-1; D remains ambiguous. Germline CDR1 and CDR2: SGHRS and YFSETQ. V was shortened by 6 bases and J by 1 base, with 10 bases between the two germline ends. This CDR3 region has 13 residues. The CDR3 coding sequence is TGCGCCAGCACAGGAAAGCAGAACACTGAAGCTTTCTTT. The encoded protein is CASTGKQNTEAFF.

This clonotype was recorded many times. The chain employs TRBV5-1 and TRBJ1-6; D is undetermined. Germline V CDR1 and CDR2: SGHRS, YFSETQ. This CDR3 is built from 14 residues. Trimming removed 4 bases from V and 9 bases from J, with 14 bases in between. The CDR3 loop is CASSPDAGVSPLHF. For the CDR3, the DNA is TGCGCCAGCAGCCCGGACGCAGGAGTTTCACCCCTCCACTTT.

This clonotype was detected ten times or more. The genes are TRBV20-1 and TRBJ2-1; D is undetermined. Per germline, CDR1 DFQATT and CDR2 SNEGSKA (reference sequence). This CDR3 has 12 residues. Between the trimmed V and J ends, which lost 4 bases and 6 bases, there was a span of 10 bases. The CDR3 reads CSATDFSNEQFF. The CDR3 DNA is TGCAGTGCTACTGACTTCTCCAATGAGCAGTTCTTC.

This sequence joins TRBV27 and TRBJ2-1, with 8 bases matching TRBD1. Germline CDR1 reads MNHEY; CDR2 reads SMNVEV (reference sequence). The CDR3 has 15 amino acids. V gave up 10 bases and J gave up 4 bases; unmatched junction bases: 12. CDR3 coding DNA: TGTGCCACCAGCAAAGGGACAGGACCGTACAATGAGCAGTTCTTC. Protein sequence: CATSKGTGPYNEQFF.

This clonotype came up a few times. V is TRBV4-2 and J is TRBJ2-1; 12 nucleotides match TRBD2. The V segment lost 1 base and the J segment 4 bases; nucleotides outside the gene matches: 8. Looked up from germline, CDR1 is LGHNA and CDR2 is YNFKEQ. The CDR3 spans 18 residues. CDR3 amino acids: CASSQGTSGNKGYNEQFF. In DNA form, the CDR3 reads TGTGCCAGCAGCCAAGGGACTAGCGGGAACAAAGGATACAATGAGCAGTTCTTC.

The V call is TRBV3-1, the J call TRBJ2-4; possibly TRBD2 for D (6 bases). V lost 0 bases and J 5 bases, leaving 11 bases between the germline ends. Germline CDR1 LGHDT, CDR2 YNNKEL (reference sequence). There are 15 residues in the CDR3. In DNA, the CDR3 is TGTGCCAGCAGCCAAGATCCGGGAGCTGAAAACATTCAGTACTTC. It encodes CASSQDPGAENIQYF.

This clonotype has at least ten counts. The gene calls are TRBV29-1 and TRBJ2-2; either TRBD1 or TRBD2 may fit D (5 bases each). The CDR3 length is 10 residues. The germline CDR1 and CDR2 sequences are SQVTM and ANQGSEA. V was shortened by 4 bases and J by 13 bases, with 10 bases between the two germline ends. The CDR3 here is CSVAQGVLFF. The DNA for the CDR3 is TGCAGCGTTGCGCAGGGAGTGCTGTTTTTT.

The chain carries TRBV18 and TRBJ2-1, with TRBD2 matching 11 bases. Germline V CDR1 and CDR2: KGHSH, LQKENI. The junction had 8 bases not matched to a gene; V was cut back by 6 bases and J by 7 bases. CDR3 length: 15 residues. CDR3: CASSVLAGVWNEQFF. Here the CDR3 DNA reads TGTGCCAGCTCGGTACTAGCGGGAGTATGGAATGAGCAGTTCTTC.

This clonotype was counted ten times or more. The chain is built from TRBV12-3 or TRBV12-4 and TRBJ1-4; D is undetermined. The CDR3 runs 14 residues. The ends were cut back, 3 bases at V and 5 bases at J, with 10 bases in the middle. CDR3 residues: CASSFAGKNEKLFF. DNA of the CDR3: TGTGCCAGCAGTTTTGCTGGAAAGAATGAAAAACTGTTTTTT.

The chain carries TRBV27 and TRBJ2-1, with 9 nucleotides matching TRBD2. Germline CDR1 and CDR2: MNHEY and SMNVEV (reference sequence). CDR3 length: 16 amino acids. V lost 3 bases to trimming and J lost 6 bases; unmatched junction nucleotides: 9. CDR3 coding DNA: TGTGCCAGCAGTTTCTTACTAGCGGGTAATTCCAATGAGCAGTTCTTC. It yields the protein CASSFLLAGNSNEQFF.